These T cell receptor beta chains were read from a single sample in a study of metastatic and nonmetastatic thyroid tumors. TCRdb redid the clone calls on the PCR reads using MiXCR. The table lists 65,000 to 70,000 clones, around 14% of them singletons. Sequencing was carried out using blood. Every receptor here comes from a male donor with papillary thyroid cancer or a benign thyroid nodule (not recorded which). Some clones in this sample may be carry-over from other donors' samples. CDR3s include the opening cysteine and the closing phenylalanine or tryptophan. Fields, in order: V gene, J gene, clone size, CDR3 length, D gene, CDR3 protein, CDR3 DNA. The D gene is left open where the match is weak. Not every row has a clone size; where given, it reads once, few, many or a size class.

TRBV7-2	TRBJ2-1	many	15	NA	CASSFASGSTGVQFF	TGTGCCAGCAGCTTTGCCAGCGGATCGACCGGTGTGCAGTTCTTC
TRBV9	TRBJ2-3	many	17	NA	CASSPIRPAGYTDTQYF	TGTGCCAGCAGCCCCATCCGCCCCGCGGGGTACACAGATACGCAGTATTTT
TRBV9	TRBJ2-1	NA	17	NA	CASSGAGKGGSYNEQFF	TGTGCCAGCAGTGGCGCGGGGAAAGGGGGCTCCTACAATGAGCAGTTCTTC
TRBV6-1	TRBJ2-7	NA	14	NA	CASSPPDTSGEQYF	TGTGCCAGCAGCCCTCCGGACACTAGTGGGGAGCAGTACTTC
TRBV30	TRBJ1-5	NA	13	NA	CASSGHLNQPQHF	TGTGCCTCCTCCGGACACCTAAATCAGCCCCAGCATTTT
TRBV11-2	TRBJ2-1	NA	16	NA	CAIIFKGGTGYNEQFF	TGTGCCATCATTTTTAAGGGGGGGACAGGATACAATGAGCAGTTCTTC
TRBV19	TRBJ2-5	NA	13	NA	CASSTRTQETQYF	TGTGCCAGTAGTACACGGACGCAAGAGACCCAGTACTTC
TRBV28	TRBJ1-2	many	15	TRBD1	CASSSGTGALYGYTF	TGTGCCAGCAGTTCCGGGACAGGGGCTCTCTATGGCTACACCTTC
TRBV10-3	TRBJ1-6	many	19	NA	CAISESVSFKSSYNSPLHF	TGTGCCATCAGTGAGTCAGTCTCGTTCAAGAGCTCCTATAATTCACCCCTCCACTTT
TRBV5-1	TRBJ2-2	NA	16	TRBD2	CASSLLTSANTGELFF	TGCGCCAGCAGCTTGTTAACTAGCGCGAACACCGGGGAGCTGTTTTTT
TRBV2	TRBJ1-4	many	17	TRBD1	CASRDRQGAATNEKLFF	TGTGCCAGCAGAGACAGACAGGGGGCCGCAACTAATGAAAAACTGTTTTTT
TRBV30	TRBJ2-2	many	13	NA	CAWSGSSTGELFF	TGTGCCTGGAGTGGAAGCTCTACCGGGGAGCTGTTTTTT
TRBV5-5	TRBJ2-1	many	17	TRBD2	CASSSPGLAGARDEQFF	TGTGCCAGCAGCTCCCCGGGACTAGCGGGAGCTCGCGATGAGCAGTTCTTC
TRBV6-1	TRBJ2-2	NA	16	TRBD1	CASSGRQGWNTGELFF	TGTGCCAGCAGTGGACGACAGGGATGGAACACCGGGGAGCTGTTTTTT
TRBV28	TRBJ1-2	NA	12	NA	CASSFRNYVYTF	TGTGCCAGCAGTTTTCGTAACTATGTCTACACCTTC
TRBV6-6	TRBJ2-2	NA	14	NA	CASSYVEGSGELFF	TGTGCCAGCAGTTACGTCGAGGGGTCCGGGGAGCTGTTTTTT
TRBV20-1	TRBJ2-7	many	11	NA	CSALRGHEQYF	TGCAGTGCGCTCCGGGGCCACGAGCAGTACTTC
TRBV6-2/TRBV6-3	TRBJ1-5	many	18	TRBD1	CASTEDREFTISNQPQHF	TGTGCCAGCACCGAAGACAGGGAATTTACGATAAGCAATCAGCCCCAGCATTTT
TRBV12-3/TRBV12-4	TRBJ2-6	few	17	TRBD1	CASSPGQGVSGANVLTF	TGTGCCAGCAGCCCGGGACAGGGGGTCTCTGGGGCCAACGTCCTGACTTTC
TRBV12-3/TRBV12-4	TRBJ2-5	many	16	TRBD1	CASSGGSYRGQETQYF	TGTGCCAGCAGTGGGGGATCTTACAGGGGGCAAGAGACCCAGTACTTC
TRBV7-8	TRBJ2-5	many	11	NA	CASSYQETQYF	TGTGCCAGCAGCTACCAAGAGACCCAGTACTTC
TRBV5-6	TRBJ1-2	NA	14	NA	CASSLSGVGYGYTF	TGTGCCAGCAGCTTGAGCGGGGTTGGTTATGGCTACACCTTC
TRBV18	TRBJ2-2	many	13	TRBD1	CASRTGITGELFF	TGTGCCAGCAGGACAGGCATCACCGGGGAGCTGTTTTTT
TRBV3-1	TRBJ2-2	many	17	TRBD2	CASSQDGTSGRTGELFF	TGTGCCAGCAGCCAAGATGGGACTAGCGGGAGAACCGGGGAGCTGTTTTTT
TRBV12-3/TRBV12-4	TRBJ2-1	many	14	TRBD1	CASRSRGYYNEQFF	TGTGCCTCCCGAAGCAGGGGGTATTACAATGAGCAGTTCTTC
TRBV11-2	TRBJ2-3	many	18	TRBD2	CASSSSPTSGWGTDTQYF	TGTGCCAGCAGCTCCAGCCCGACTAGCGGGTGGGGCACAGATACGCAGTATTTT
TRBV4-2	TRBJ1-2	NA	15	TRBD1	CASSQSGQGIYGYTF	TGTGCCAGCAGCCAAAGCGGACAGGGCATCTATGGCTACACCTTC
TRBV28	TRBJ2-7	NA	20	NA	CASSFFPPLRNPFLSVEQYF	TGTGCCAGCAGTTTTTTCCCCCCCCTCAGGAACCCTTTCCTTAGCGTCGAGCAGTACTTC
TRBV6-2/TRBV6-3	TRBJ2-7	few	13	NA	CASTIRGYDEQYF	TGTGCCAGCACCATCAGGGGATACGACGAGCAGTACTTC
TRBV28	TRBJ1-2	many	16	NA	CASEPSRGVAGYGYTF	TGTGCCAGCGAACCTTCCCGAGGGGTCGCGGGCTATGGCTACACCTTC
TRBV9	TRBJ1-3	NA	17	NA	CASSERDNRGPGNTIYF	TGTGCCAGCAGCGAGAGGGACAATCGCGGACCTGGAAACACCATATATTTT
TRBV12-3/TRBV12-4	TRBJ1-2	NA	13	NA	CASSRRGGFNYIF	TGTGCCAGCAGTCGTCGAGGGGGGTTTAACTACATCTTC
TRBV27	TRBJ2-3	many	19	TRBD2	CASSLSLDSVAGSTDTQYF	TGTGCCAGCAGTTTATCCCTCGACTCGGTAGCGGGGTCCACAGATACGCAGTATTTT
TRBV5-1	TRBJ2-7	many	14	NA	CASSHSTGTYEQYF	TGCGCCAGCAGCCATTCGACAGGAACCTACGAGCAGTACTTC
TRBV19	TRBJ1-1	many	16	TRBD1	CASMGQGLLMNTEAFF	TGTGCCAGTATGGGACAGGGGTTGCTTATGAACACTGAAGCTTTCTTT
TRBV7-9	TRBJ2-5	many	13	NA	CASRPTGEETQYF	TGTGCCAGCAGACCTACTGGGGAGGAGACCCAGTACTTC
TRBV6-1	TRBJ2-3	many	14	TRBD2	CASSRALAGDTQYF	TGTGCCAGCAGCCGCGCTCTAGCGGGAGATACGCAGTATTTT
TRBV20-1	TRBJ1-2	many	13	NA	CSARENSGLGYTF	TGCAGTGCTAGAGAGAACAGCGGTTTGGGCTACACCTTC
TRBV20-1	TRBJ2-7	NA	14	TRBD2	CSAPSPGTRYEQYF	TGCAGTGCTCCCTCCCCCGGGACTAGATACGAGCAGTACTTC
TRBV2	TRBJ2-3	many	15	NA	CASSIGQAHTDTQYF	TGTGCCAGCAGCATAGGGCAAGCGCACACAGATACGCAGTATTTT
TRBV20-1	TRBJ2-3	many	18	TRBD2	CSARLSGTGAFRADTQYF	TGCAGTGCTAGGCTCAGCGGGACTGGGGCCTTTAGGGCAGATACGCAGTATTTT
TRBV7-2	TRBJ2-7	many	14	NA	CASSLMPETYEQYF	TGTGCCAGCAGCCTCATGCCGGAGACCTACGAGCAGTACTTC
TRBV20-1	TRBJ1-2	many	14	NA	CSARVPGTDYGYTF	TGCAGTGCTAGAGTCCCAGGCACGGACTATGGCTACACCTTC
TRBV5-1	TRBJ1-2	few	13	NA	CASSLRRGRCYTF	TGCGCCAGCAGCTTGAGAAGGGGCCGATGCTACACCTTC
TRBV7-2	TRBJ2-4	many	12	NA	CASSLAANIQYF	TGTGCCAGCAGCTTAGCCGCAAACATTCAGTACTTC
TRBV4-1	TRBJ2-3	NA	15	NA	CASSQQGGASDTQYF	TGCGCCAGCAGCCAACAGGGGGGAGCTTCGGATACGCAGTATTTT
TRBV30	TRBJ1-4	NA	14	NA	CAWSNWGINEKLFF	TGTGCCTGGAGTAACTGGGGTATTAATGAAAAACTGTTTTTT
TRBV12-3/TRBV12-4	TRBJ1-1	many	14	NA	CASSLGVMNTEAFF	TGTGCCAGCAGTTTGGGGGTCATGAACACTGAAGCTTTCTTT
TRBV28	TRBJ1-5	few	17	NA	CASSLPGKAYRNQPQHF	TGTGCCAGCAGTTTACCCGGGAAAGCTTATAGAAATCAGCCCCAGCATTTT
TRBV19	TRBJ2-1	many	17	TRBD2	CASSRSPGLEWAPEQFF	TGTGCCAGTAGTCGTTCCCCGGGACTAGAATGGGCGCCTGAGCAGTTCTTC
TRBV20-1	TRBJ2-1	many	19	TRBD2	CSARVPPGLAGGFGNEQFF	TGCAGTGCTAGAGTCCCACCGGGACTAGCGGGAGGGTTTGGCAATGAGCAGTTCTTC
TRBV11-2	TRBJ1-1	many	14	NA	CASSLASTNTEAFF	TGTGCCAGCAGCTTGGCCAGCACGAACACTGAAGCTTTCTTT
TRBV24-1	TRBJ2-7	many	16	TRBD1	CATSDFGGTGTYEQYF	TGTGCCACCAGTGATTTCGGGGGGACAGGGACGTACGAGCAGTACTTC
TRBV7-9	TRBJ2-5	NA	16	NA	CASSPRSGELGENQYF	TGTGCCAGCAGCCCTAGATCCGGGGAGCTGGGAGAGAACCAGTACTTC
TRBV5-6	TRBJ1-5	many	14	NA	CASSLGGAGQPQHF	TGTGCCAGCAGCTTAGGGGGGGCCGGGCAGCCCCAGCATTTT